These 20 T cell receptor beta chains were sequenced from one sample in a study of cytomegalovirus exposure and HLA in healthy donors. PCR primers comprised 60 Vbeta and 13 Jbeta primers. Repertoires were generated with immunoSEQ multiplex PCR, while TCRdb's copy carries only in-frame clones and drops some. The data show around 200,000 clones, about four fifths seen once. The specimen was PBMCs. All receptors derive from a male donor in good health and CMV-seronegative.

The chain links TRBV2 to TRBJ1-2, with 7 bases matching TRBD1. V gave up 6 bases and J gave up 4 bases; unmatched junction bases: 11. This CDR3 contains 15 residues. The germline CDR1 and CDR2 sequences are SNHLY and FYNNEI. DNA for the CDR3: TGTGCCAGCAGCGAACGGGGGACAGCAACCTATGGCTACACCTTC. As protein: CASSERGTATYGYTF.

The CDR3 loop is CAWSSGQGDSPLHF. The CDR3 DNA follows: TGTGCCTGGAGTTCGGGACAGGGGGATTCACCCCTCCACTTT. The chain links TRBV30 to TRBJ1-6, with 11 bases identical to TRBD1. The germline V gene has CDR1 GTSNPN and CDR2 SVGIG (reference sequence). V gave up 2 bases and J gave up 8 bases; unmatched junction bases: 2. CDR3 length: 14 residues.

The chain links TRBV6-5 to TRBJ1-2, with a tentative D call TRBD1 (5 bases). CDR3 length: 13 residues. Germline V gene data show CDR1 as MNHEY and CDR2 as SVGAGI. Trimming took off 6 bases at V and 8 bases at J, with 16 bases between the two ends. CDR3 sequence reads: CASRLSRVFGYTF. The DNA for the CDR3 is TGTGCCAGCAGGTTGAGCAGGGTATTCGGCTACACCTTC.

The chain has TRBV27 and TRBJ1-5; D possibly corresponds to TRBD1 (5 bases). The germline V gene has CDR1 MNHEY and CDR2 SMNVEV (reference sequence). The germline V and J ends were trimmed by 2 bases and 6 bases, with 5 bases remaining between them. The CDR3 is 12 residues long. CDR3 nucleotides: TGTGCCAGCAGTTTAACAGGTCAGCCCCAGCATTTT. As protein: CASSLTGQPQHF.

The gene calls are TRBV7-2 and TRBJ1-1; TRBD1 might be the D (5 bases). Trimming shortened V by 1 base and J by 4 bases, and 13 bases separated the two germline ends. Germline values: CDR1 SGHTA, CDR2 FQGNSA. The CDR3 contains 15 residues. CDR3 protein: CASSLVGGGGTEAFF. Written as DNA, the CDR3 is TGTGCCAGCAGCTTAGTCGGGGGTGGTGGCACTGAAGCTTTCTTT.

The DNA of the CDR3 is TGTGCCACCAGCAGAGATTCAGTTTCTGGGGCCAACGTCCTGACTTTC. Residues: CATSRDSVSGANVLTF. The chain combines TRBV15 with TRBJ2-6; no clear D. This CDR3 contains 16 residues. With 0 bases removed from V and 1 base from J, the gap between germline ends came to 7 bases. Germline V gives CDR1 LNHNV, CDR2 YYDKDF (reference sequence).

For the CDR3, the DNA is TGTGCCAGCAGTGTAACTAGCGGGTTCTACAATGAGCAGTTCTTC. It encodes CASSVTSGFYNEQFF. V is TRBV6-5 and J is TRBJ2-1; the match to TRBD2 covers 9 bases. J gave up 3 bases and V 5 bases, and 5 bases lay outside the gene matches. CDR1 is MNHEY, CDR2 SVGAGI, per germline. CDR3 size: 15 residues.

This clone was seen only a few times. The chain couples TRBV29-1 to TRBJ2-2; 7 bases are a match to TRBD1. The CDR3 loop spans 15 amino acids. J gave up 8 bases and V 3 bases, and 12 bases lay outside the gene matches. CDR1 is SQVTM and CDR2 is ANQGSEA in the germline V gene. The chain's CDR3 is CSVEAPTGTLGELFF. CDR3 DNA sequence: TGCAGCGTTGAGGCCCCGACAGGGACCCTAGGGGAGCTGTTTTTT.

The chain links TRBV10-3 to TRBJ2-3; 7 bases are a match to TRBD1. Germline-derived CDR1 and CDR2 are ENHRY and SYGVKD. The CDR3 loop spans 16 amino acids. J was trimmed by 1 base and V by 6 bases; bases with no gene match: 10. In DNA, the CDR3 is TGTGCCATCAGCCTCTCGACAGGGATGGGCACAGATACGCAGTATTTT. Amino acids: CAISLSTGMGTDTQYF.

The chain combines TRBV6-5 with TRBJ1-6; weak D call: TRBD1 (6 bases). Germline CDR1 MNHEY, CDR2 SVGAGI. The V end was cut by 4 bases, the J end by 9 bases, with 13 bases between. CDR3 length: 14 amino acids. The CDR3 spells CASSLRGEGSPLHF. The CDR3 region has the DNA TGTGCCAGCAGTTTAAGGGGGGAGGGTTCACCCCTCCACTTT.

The chain employs TRBV7-9 and TRBJ2-7, with D possibly TRBD1 on 6 matching bases. V dropped 5 bases and J dropped 2 bases, with 10 bases sitting between them. Germline V lookup: CDR1 SEHNR, CDR2 FQNEAQ (reference sequence). This CDR3 is built from 13 residues. CDR3 loop: CASSRGQTYEQYF. The DNA of the CDR3 is TGTGCCAGCAGCCGAGGACAGACCTACGAGCAGTACTTC.

The chain carries TRBV4-1 and TRBJ2-5; 7 nucleotides match TRBD1. The better agreement between TRBJ2-7 and the DNA end casts doubt on the J call. Looked up from germline, CDR1 is MGHRA and CDR2 is YSYEKL. This CDR3 contains 15 residues. The CDR3 reads CASSLHTTGTYEQYF. The CDR3 DNA sequence: TGCGCCAGCAGCCTCCATACGACAGGGACCTACGAGCAGTACTTC.

This rearrangement joins TRBV5-4 to TRBJ2-1; the D is unclear. Per germline, CDR1 SGHNT and CDR2 YYREEE (reference sequence). The CDR3 is made up of 13 amino acids. With 4 bases removed from V and 0 bases from J, the gap between germline ends came to 5 bases. CDR3: CASSPLSYNEQFF. The DNA for the CDR3 is TGTGCCAGCAGCCCTCTCTCCTACAATGAGCAGTTCTTC.

This CDR3 is CATIRDRGFDEQYF. The CDR3, as DNA: TGTGCCACGATTCGGGACAGGGGATTCGACGAGCAGTACTTC. This sequence joins TRBV2 and TRBJ2-7, with 10 bases matching TRBD1. Trimming took 10 bases from V and 5 from J; bases not matched to a gene: 11. The germline CDR1 and CDR2 sequences are SNHLY and FYNNEI. CDR3 length equals 14 residues.

The rearrangement joins TRBV10-3 to TRBJ2-3, with D unresolved. The germline V and J ends were trimmed by 3 bases and 3 bases, with 4 bases remaining between them. The CDR3 contains 12 residues. The germline CDR1 and CDR2 sequences are ENHRY and SYGVKD. The CDR3: CAISDQTDTQYF. Here the CDR3 DNA reads TGTGCCATCAGTGACCAAACAGATACGCAGTATTTT.

This clone was counted once. The rearrangement links TRBV25-1 to TRBJ2-3; D might be TRBD2 (5 bases). CDR3 size: 15 residues. The germline gives CDR1 MGHDK, CDR2 SYGVNS. V was shortened by 6 bases and J by 2 bases, with 15 bases between the two germline ends. This CDR3 reads CASRDPGTHTDTQYF. The CDR3 DNA reads as TGTGCCAGCAGAGATCCGGGAACACACACAGATACGCAGTATTTT.

This clone was detected only once. The chain uses TRBV6-1 and TRBJ2-5, with D possibly being TRBD1 (6 bases). Per germline, CDR1 MNHNS and CDR2 SASEGT. The CDR3 totals 16 residues. Trimming removed 0 bases at V and 0 bases at J, with 11 bases between. CDR3 in amino acids: CASSEAWTVYQETQYF. The CDR3 nucleotides are TGTGCCAGCAGTGAAGCCTGGACAGTATACCAAGAGACCCAGTACTTC.

This clone was counted only a few times. The genes are TRBV4-3 and TRBJ1-1, with D possibly TRBD1 on 5 matching bases. Per germline, CDR1 LGHNA and CDR2 YSLEER. This CDR3 comprises 15 residues. V lost 4 bases to trimming and J lost 10 bases, with 22 bases between them. The CDR3 DNA reads as TGCGCCAGCAGCCCCCGCCCCGTGACAGATTCGGGAGCTTTCTTT. Amino acid sequence: CASSPRPVTDSGAFF.

This chain uses TRBV7-7 with TRBJ2-5, with 9 bases lining up with TRBD2. TRBJ2-7 explains the end of the DNA better; the J call may be wrong. From germline, CDR1 is SSHAT and CDR2 FNYEAQ (reference sequence). The CDR3 extends over 14 amino acids. The DNA for the CDR3 is TGTGCCAGCAGCCTCGGGCTAGCGGGGTACGAGCAGTACTTC. Protein sequence: CASSLGLAGYEQYF.

This clone was detected a few times. Other DNA variants within this sample encode the same CDR3. The CDR3, as DNA: TGTGCCAGCAGCTTGACAGGGGGCGATCAGCCCCAGCATTTT. Translation gives CASSLTGGDQPQHF. The chain links TRBV11-2 to TRBJ1-5; 10 bases align to TRBD1. CDR3 length: 14 residues. V shed 3 bases, J shed 5 bases, and the junction held 1 base outside the gene matches. Germline lookup yields CDR1 SGHAT and CDR2 FQNNGV.